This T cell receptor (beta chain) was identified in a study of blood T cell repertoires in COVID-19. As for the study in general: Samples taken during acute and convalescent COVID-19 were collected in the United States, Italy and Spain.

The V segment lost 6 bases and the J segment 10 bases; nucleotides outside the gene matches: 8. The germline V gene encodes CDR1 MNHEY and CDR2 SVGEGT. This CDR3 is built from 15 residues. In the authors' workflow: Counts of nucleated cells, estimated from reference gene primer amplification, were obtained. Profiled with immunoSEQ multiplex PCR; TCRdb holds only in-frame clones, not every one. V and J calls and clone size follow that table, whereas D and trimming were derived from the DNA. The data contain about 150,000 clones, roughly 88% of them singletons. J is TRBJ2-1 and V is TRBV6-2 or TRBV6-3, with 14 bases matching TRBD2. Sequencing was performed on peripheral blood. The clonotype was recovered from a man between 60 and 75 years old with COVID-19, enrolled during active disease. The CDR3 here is CASSPGTSGSQEQFF. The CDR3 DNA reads TGTGCCAGCAGCCCTGGGACTAGCGGGAGTCAAGAGCAGTTCTTC.